These 7 T cell receptor beta chains originate from one sample sequenced in a study of cytomegalovirus exposure and HLA in healthy donors. The PCR ran on 60 Vbeta and 13 Jbeta primers. Assay used: immunoSEQ multiplex PCR; TCRdb lists only in-frame clones, some missing. The sample shows roughly 120,000 clones, over 8.5% of them seen only once. What was sequenced was PBMCs. These receptors came from a middle-aged woman in good health and CMV-seropositive.

The chain is built from TRBV7-9 and TRBJ1-4; tentatively, D is TRBD1 (6 bases). The V and J ends lost 3 bases and 5 bases respectively, with 13 bases between them. In germline, CDR1 is SEHNR, CDR2 FQNEAQ (reference sequence). The CDR3 runs to 15 residues. This chain's CDR3 is CASSLDGGGNEKLFF. CDR3 DNA sequence: TGTGCCAGCAGCTTGGATGGGGGCGGGAATGAAAAACTGTTTTTT.

The V gene is TRBV5-1, the J gene TRBJ2-5, with D tentatively TRBD2 (5 bases). Trimming took 4 bases from V and 5 from J, leaving 30 bases between them. Per germline, CDR1 SGHRS and CDR2 YFSETQ. The CDR3 sequence is 19 residues long. As DNA, the CDR3 is TGCGCCAGCAGCCTCGCCGTAGGTAGCGATCCCCTTTCGGGGGAGACCCAGTACTTC. The encoded protein is CASSLAVGSDPLSGETQYF.

This chain uses TRBV15 with TRBJ1-4; D is ambiguous. This CDR3 contains 11 residues. Trimming shortened V by 8 bases and J by 8 bases, and 9 bases separated the two germline ends. Germline-derived CDR1 and CDR2 are LNHNV and YYDKDF (reference sequence). The CDR3 spells CATGPTEKLFF. In nucleotides, the CDR3 is TGTGCCACCGGCCCAACCGAAAAACTGTTTTTT.

The genes are TRBV27 and TRBJ2-7, with D uncertain. The V end lost 0 bases, the J end lost 3 bases, and 6 bases lay between the germline ends. Germline V gene sequence: CDR1 MNHEY, CDR2 SMNVEV (reference sequence). The CDR3 loop spans 13 amino acids. This CDR3 is CASSLSPYYEQYF. CDR3 nucleotide sequence: TGTGCCAGCAGTTTATCTCCGTACTACGAGCAGTACTTC.

This sequence joins TRBV12-5 and TRBJ2-3; D is undetermined. The CDR3 spans 12 residues. CDR1 is LGHNT, CDR2 FRNRAP, per germline. Trimming cost V 4 bases and J 6 bases, with 8 bases left between them. The CDR3 region is CASGSSADTQYF. Here the CDR3 DNA reads TGTGCTAGTGGTTCTTCCGCGGATACGCAGTATTTT.

The genes are TRBV19 and TRBJ1-5, with 7 nucleotides matching TRBD1. The CDR3 runs to 17 residues. Germline assignment: CDR1 LNHDA and CDR2 SQIVND (reference sequence). V shed 7 bases and J 4 bases; nucleotides not matched to a gene: 16. CDR3 sequence: CASKNPGRDSRNQPQHF. The CDR3, as DNA: TGTGCCAGTAAAAATCCCGGTCGGGACAGTCGGAATCAGCCCCAGCATTTT.

This chain connects TRBV7-9 to TRBJ2-1; 14 bases agree with TRBD2. Germline trimming cut 11 bases from V and 9 bases from J; bases unmatched to any gene: 6. There are 13 residues in the CDR3. Germline V gene lookup returns CDR1 SEHNR and CDR2 FQNEAQ (reference sequence). The DNA of the CDR3 is TGTGCCGATCGGACTAGCGGGGGGTCTGAGCAGTTCTTC. Amino acid sequence: CADRTSGGSEQFF. Full variable domain (outside the CDR3, taken from reference TRBV7-9 and TRBJ2-1): DTGVSQNPRHKITKRGQNVTFRCDPISEHNRLYWYRQTLGQGPEFLTYFQNEAQLEKSRLLSDRFSAERPKGSFSTLEIQRTEQGDSAMYLCADRTSGGSEQFFGPGTRLTVL.